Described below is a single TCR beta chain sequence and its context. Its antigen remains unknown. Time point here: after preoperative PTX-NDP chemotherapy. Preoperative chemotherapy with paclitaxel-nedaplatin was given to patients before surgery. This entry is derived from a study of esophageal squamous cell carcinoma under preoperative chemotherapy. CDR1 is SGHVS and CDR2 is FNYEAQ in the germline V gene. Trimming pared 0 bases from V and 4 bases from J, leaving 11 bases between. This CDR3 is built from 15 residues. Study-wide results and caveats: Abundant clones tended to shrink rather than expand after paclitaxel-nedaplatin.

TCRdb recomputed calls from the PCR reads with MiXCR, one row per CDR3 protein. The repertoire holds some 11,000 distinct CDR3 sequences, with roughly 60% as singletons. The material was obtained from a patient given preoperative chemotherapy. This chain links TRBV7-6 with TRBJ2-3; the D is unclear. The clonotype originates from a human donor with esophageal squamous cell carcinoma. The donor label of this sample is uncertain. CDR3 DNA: TGTGCCAGCAGCTTAGCGCCAGATAGGTCAGATACGCAGTATTTT. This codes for CASSLAPDRSDTQYF.